This T cell receptor (beta chain) was captured in a study of CD8 T cells in Susac syndrome. Overall study context: Patients with Susac syndrome were therapy-naive, on corticosteroids, or on intravenous immunoglobulin alone at blood draw. Study results and limitations: The TCR sequencing and HLA analysis in the study involved a relatively small number of individuals, as the study acknowledged.

This CDR3 has 13 residues. V lost 7 bases, J lost 3 bases, and 9 bases stayed unmatched. Germline CDR1 is DFQATT and CDR2 is SNEGSKA (reference sequence). The RNA input was about 0.5 to 1 ug, and it was reverse transcribed with random hexamers. TCRdb redid the calling of the immunoSEQ multiplex PCR reads with MiXCR, one entry per CDR3 protein. The data hold about 150,000 distinct CDR3 sequences, with around 95% observed a single time. As for this clonotype: Its antigen is not identified.

The TCR comes from a human donor with Susac syndrome. Sequenced: CD4+ T cells from PBMCs. The chain joins TRBV20-1 to TRBJ2-7; TRBD1 aligns across 7 bases. CDR3 sequence reads: CSVRGRTGYEQYF. The DNA for the CDR3 is TGCAGTGTCAGGGGTCGGACAGGCTACGAGCAGTACTTC.